Below, 24 T cell receptor beta chains from the same sample are listed, as sequenced in a study of control samples from healthy donors and cancer patients (dated by TCRdb to 2020 to 2022). The library came from the immunoSEQ multiplex PCR assay. In TCRdb, the immuneACCESS table is reduced to in-frame sequences with V and J assigned. These tables do not hold every clone; where another copy was compared, an unresolved V gene accounts for under half, and the others remain unexplained. For this sample there are almost 90,000 clones; about 84% appear just once. The top ten clonotypes cover roughly 2.1% of the sample. Sequencing used blood. These receptors were collected from a woman between 35 and 50 years old in good health.

A few counts support this clone. V and J are TRBV14 and TRBJ2-3, with 11 bases identical to TRBD2. From germline, CDR1 is SGHDN and CDR2 FVKESK. The CDR3 length is 17 residues. V trimming: 5 bases; J trimming: 2 bases; junction bases outside the gene matches: 9. CDR3 loop: CASSSFRLAGNTDTQYF. The CDR3 nucleotides are TGTGCCAGCAGCTCATTTAGACTAGCGGGGAACACAGATACGCAGTATTTT.

The chain joins TRBV5-6 to TRBJ2-1, with D possibly matching TRBD1 (7 bases). The CDR3 contains 12 residues. Germline V gene data show CDR1 as SGHDT and CDR2 as YYEEEE. Trimming cost V 2 bases and J 14 bases, with 14 bases left between them. This chain's CDR3 is CASSFDDREEFF. The CDR3 coding sequence is TGTGCCAGCAGCTTCGATGACAGGGAGGAGTTCTTC.

The chain recombines TRBV6-5 with TRBJ2-6, with a tentative D call TRBD2 (6 bases). From germline, CDR1 is MNHEY and CDR2 SVGAGI. This CDR3 region has 15 residues. Trimming took 11 bases from V and 0 from J, leaving 14 bases between them. CDR3 nucleotide sequence: TGTGCCTCCCGTCCGGGGGACTCTGGGGCCAACGTCCTGACTTTC. Translated: CASRPGDSGANVLTF.

This clone was picked up a small number of times. In nucleotides, the CDR3 is TGTGCCAGCGGCGGAATACAGGGGAATGGCTACACCTTC. Its protein is CASGGIQGNGYTF. The V call is TRBV5-5, the J call TRBJ1-2; 7 bases are a match to TRBD1. The CDR3 extends over 13 amino acids. In germline, CDR1 is SGHKS, CDR2 YYEKEE (reference sequence). Unmatched junction bases numbered 9, after V lost 7 bases and J lost 6 bases.

The rearrangement joins TRBV20-1 to TRBJ1-2; D call uncertain. V lost 0 bases to trimming and J lost 8 bases, with 7 bases between them. Germline V gene lookup returns CDR1 DFQATT and CDR2 SNEGSKA (reference sequence). The CDR3 has 11 residues. CDR3 sequence: CSARDPGGYTF. The CDR3 DNA follows: TGCAGTGCTAGAGATCCGGGCGGCTACACCTTC.

The rearrangement uses TRBV19 and TRBJ1-2, with 7 bases lining up with TRBD1. V lost 6 bases and J lost 4; bases outside the gene matches: 8. The CDR3 is 14 residues long. Looked up from germline, CDR1 is LNHDA and CDR2 is SQIVND (reference sequence). The CDR3 sequence: CASRAWDRVYGYTF. CDR3 sequence (DNA): TGTGCCAGTAGGGCCTGGGACAGAGTCTATGGCTACACCTTC.

This clone was seen more than once but under ten times. The J gene is TRBJ1-3, the V gene TRBV18, with TRBD1 matching over 7 bases. This CDR3 spans 13 amino acids. Losses at the gene ends were 8 bases for V and 4 bases for J; bases not matched to a gene: 5. The germline V gene encodes CDR1 KGHSH and CDR2 LQKENI. The CDR3 region is CASTGVSGNTIYF. The CDR3 nucleotides read TGTGCCAGCACAGGGGTCTCCGGAAACACCATATATTTT.

The CDR3 DNA follows: TGTGCCAGCAGCTTACAGCGAACCGGGGAGCTGTTTTTT. Translation gives CASSLQRTGELFF. The J gene is TRBJ2-2, the V gene TRBV11-3; D gene uncertain. CDR1 is SGHNT, CDR2 YENEEA, per germline. CDR3 size: 13 residues. Trimming took off 2 bases at V and 5 bases at J, with 6 bases between the two ends.

The rearrangement links TRBV6-2 or TRBV6-3 to TRBJ1-1, with D unresolved. The CDR3 consists of 12 residues. Trimming took off 6 bases at V and 3 bases at J, with 8 bases between the two ends. Germline-derived CDR1 and CDR2 are MNHEY and SVGEGT. The CDR3 DNA reads as TGTGCCAGCAGCCCACCCTACACTGAAGCTTTCTTT. It encodes CASSPPYTEAFF.

This chain connects TRBV7-9 to TRBJ1-1, with D perhaps matching TRBD1 (5 bases). This CDR3 is 16 amino acids long. Germline-derived CDR1 and CDR2 are SEHNR and FQNEAQ (reference sequence). V was shortened by 3 bases and J by 0 bases, with 14 bases between the two germline ends. CDR3 sequence reads: CASSFRQGGLNTEAFF. DNA of the CDR3: TGTGCCAGCAGCTTCCGGCAGGGAGGCCTGAACACTGAAGCTTTCTTT. Together with reference TRBV7-9 and TRBJ1-1, the CDR3 gives the full variable domain: DTGVSQNPRHKITKRGQNVTFRCDPISEHNRLYWYRQTLGQGPEFLTYFQNEAQLEKSRLLSDRFSAERPKGSFSTLEIQRTEQGDSAMYLCASSFRQGGLNTEAFFGQGTRLTVV.

The rearrangement links TRBV5-1 to TRBJ1-2; a possible D gene is TRBD1 (5 bases). Trimming shortened V by 0 bases and J by 7 bases, and 19 bases separated the two germline ends. The CDR3 runs to 16 residues. Germline loops: CDR1 SGHRS, CDR2 YFSETQ. The CDR3 here is CASSLENGAVSGGYTF. The CDR3 DNA reads as TGCGCCAGCAGCTTGGAAAACGGGGCGGTGAGTGGTGGCTACACCTTC.

The chain uses TRBV15 and TRBJ1-5; TRBD1 matches 7 bases. In germline, CDR1 is LNHNV, CDR2 YYDKDF (reference sequence). V was pared by 4 bases and J by 3 bases, with 6 bases of the junction left unmatched. The CDR3 has 15 residues. CDR3 sequence (DNA): TGTGCCACCAGCACCGGACAGGTCCTCAATCAGCCCCAGCATTTT. Translating gives CATSTGQVLNQPQHF.

The V call is TRBV4-1, the J call TRBJ1-5, with 11 bases matching TRBD1. The germline V gene encodes CDR1 MGHRA and CDR2 YSYEKL. V lost 1 base, J lost 6 bases, and 2 bases stayed unmatched. This CDR3 contains 15 residues. The CDR3 sequence: CASSQADRGPQPQHF. In nucleotides, the CDR3 is TGCGCCAGCAGCCAAGCGGACAGGGGGCCTCAGCCCCAGCATTTT.

The CDR3 loop reads CASSFGQVKGEQYF. The CDR3 bases are TGTGCCAGCAGTTTCGGACAGGTGAAGGGCGAGCAGTACTTC. The chain combines TRBV6-5 with TRBJ2-7; 7 nucleotides line up with TRBD1. The CDR3 loop spans 14 amino acids. Germline V gives CDR1 MNHEY, CDR2 SVGAGI. Trimming took 4 bases from V and 6 from J; bases not matched to a gene: 9.

The chain links TRBV2 to TRBJ1-2; perhaps TRBD1 as D (6 bases). The CDR3 is 16 residues long. Germline assignment: CDR1 SNHLY and CDR2 FYNNEI. The V and J ends lost 6 bases and 5 bases respectively, with 22 bases between them. CDR3 DNA: TGTGCCAGCAGACCCGAGAGGGTGCCAGGGGCTTATGGCTACACCTTC. Protein: CASRPERVPGAYGYTF.

This clone was counted once. The chain employs TRBV3-1 (or the pseudogene TRBV3-2) and TRBJ2-3; 11 nucleotides line up with TRBD2. This CDR3 region has 19 residues. Germline V gives CDR1 LGHDT, CDR2 YNNKEL (reference sequence). With V trimmed by 3 bases and J by 0 bases, 11 bases remained unmatched. CDR3 loop: CASSHRRLAGGSSTDTQYF. CDR3 DNA: TGTGCCAGCAGCCATAGACGGCTAGCGGGGGGATCTAGCACAGATACGCAGTATTTT.

As for this clone: A much larger clonotype is one base distant, so this may be a read error. The same CDR3 arises from other DNA sequences in this sample as well. The chain carries TRBV30 and TRBJ1-5; D possibly corresponds to TRBD1 (5 bases). This CDR3 comprises 13 residues. The germline CDR1 and CDR2 sequences are GTSNPN and SVGIG (reference sequence). The V gene lost 1 base and the J gene lost 1 base, with 5 bases spanning the gap. The CDR3 sequence is CAWSGDSNQPQHF. The CDR3 DNA reads as TGTGCCTGGAGTGGGGACAGCAATCAGCCCCAGCATTTT.

The table lists this clone with a few counts. Other DNA variants within this sample encode the same CDR3. CDR3 amino acids: CASSISSSGNTIYF. DNA of the CDR3: TGTGCCAGTAGTATCTCGAGCTCTGGAAACACCATATATTTT. The chain has TRBV19 and TRBJ1-3; D unresolved. CDR3 size: 14 residues. CDR1 LNHDA and CDR2 SQIVND come from the germline V gene (reference sequence). V was shortened by 3 bases and J by 0 bases, with 6 bases between the two germline ends.

This chain connects TRBV4-1 to TRBJ1-5; TRBD1 agrees at 12 bases. This CDR3 has 18 residues. The trim removed 3 bases at V and 6 bases at J, leaving 12 bases unmatched. In germline, CDR1 is MGHRA, CDR2 YSYEKL. The CDR3 DNA follows: TGCGCCAGCAGCCAGTTGGGACAGGGGGCTGGTGGGGGTCAGCCCCAGCATTTT. This sequence encodes CASSQLGQGAGGGQPQHF.

The rearrangement uses TRBV6-5 and TRBJ1-2; 9 bases align to TRBD1. V trimming: 0 bases; J trimming: 5 bases; junction bases outside the gene matches: 4. Germline CDR1 MNHEY, CDR2 SVGAGI. This CDR3 is built from 15 residues. The CDR3 spells CASSYSPGQGYGYTF. The CDR3 DNA sequence: TGTGCCAGCAGTTACTCGCCGGGACAGGGTTATGGCTACACCTTC.

The genes are TRBV4-3 and TRBJ1-2; D might be TRBD1 (6 bases). With 3 bases removed from V and 8 bases from J, the gap between germline ends came to 19 bases. Looked up from germline, CDR1 is LGHNA and CDR2 is YSLEER. This CDR3 comprises 15 residues. CDR3 bases: TGCGCCAGCAGCCAGGGGGACACCTTGAGGAAGGGCTACACCTTC. Its translation is CASSQGDTLRKGYTF.

The chain uses TRBV29-1 and TRBJ2-3; TRBD2 aligns across 8 bases. The CDR3 covers 15 residues. CDR1 is SQVTM and CDR2 is ANQGSEA in the germline V gene. The V and J ends lost 6 bases and 1 base, in that order; junction bases with no gene match: 9. The CDR3 loop reads CSVKAGARGTDTQYF. The CDR3 DNA reads TGCAGCGTAAAAGCGGGGGCGCGGGGCACAGATACGCAGTATTTT.

V usage is TRBV6-1 and J usage is TRBJ1-3, with D hard to call. The CDR3 runs 14 residues. The V and J ends lost 1 base and 10 bases respectively, with 14 bases between them. Germline CDR1 is MNHNS and CDR2 is SASEGT. CDR3 sequence reads: CASSEDGKGETIYF. CDR3 DNA: TGTGCCAGCAGTGAAGACGGAAAAGGAGAGACCATATATTTT.

This clone was detected only a few times. The genes are TRBV19 and TRBJ1-4; D call uncertain. The CDR3 consists of 12 residues. CDR1 and CDR2 from the germline V gene are LNHDA and SQIVND (reference sequence). V shed 6 bases and J shed 11 bases, with 13 bases lying between them. CDR3 protein: CASSGFDGKLFF. In nucleotides, the CDR3 is TGTGCCAGTAGCGGTTTTGACGGGAAACTGTTTTTT.